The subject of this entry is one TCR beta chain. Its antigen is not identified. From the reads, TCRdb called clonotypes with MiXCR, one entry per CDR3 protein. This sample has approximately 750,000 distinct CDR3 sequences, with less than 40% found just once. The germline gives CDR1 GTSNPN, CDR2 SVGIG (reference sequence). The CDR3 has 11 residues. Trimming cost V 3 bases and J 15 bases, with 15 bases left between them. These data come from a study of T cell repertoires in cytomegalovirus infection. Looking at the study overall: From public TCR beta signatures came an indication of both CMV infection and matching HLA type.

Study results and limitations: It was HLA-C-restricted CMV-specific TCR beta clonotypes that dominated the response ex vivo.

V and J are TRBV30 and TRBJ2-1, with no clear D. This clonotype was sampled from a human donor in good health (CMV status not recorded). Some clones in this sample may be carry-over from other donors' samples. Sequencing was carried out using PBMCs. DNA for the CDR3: TGTGCCTGGAGCGGAGCACGTAGTGGGTTCTTC. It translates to CAWSGARSGFF.